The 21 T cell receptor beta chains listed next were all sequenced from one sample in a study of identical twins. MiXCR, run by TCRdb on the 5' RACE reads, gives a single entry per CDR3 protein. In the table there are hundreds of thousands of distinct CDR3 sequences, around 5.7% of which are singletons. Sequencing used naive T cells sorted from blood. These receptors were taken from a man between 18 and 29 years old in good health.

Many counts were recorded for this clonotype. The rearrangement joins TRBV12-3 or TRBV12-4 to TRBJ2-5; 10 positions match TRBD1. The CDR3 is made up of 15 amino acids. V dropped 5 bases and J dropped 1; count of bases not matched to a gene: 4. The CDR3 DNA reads TGTGCCAGCAGTGCCGGGACAGGGGTCCAAGAGACCCAGTACTTC. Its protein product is CASSAGTGVQETQYF.

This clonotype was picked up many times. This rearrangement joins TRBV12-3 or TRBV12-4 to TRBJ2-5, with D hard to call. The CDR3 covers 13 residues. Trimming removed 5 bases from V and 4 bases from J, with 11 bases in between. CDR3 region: CASSPPSAETQYF. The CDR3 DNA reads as TGTGCCAGCAGTCCCCCAAGCGCAGAGACCCAGTACTTC.

CDR3 sequence reads: CASSLGGQGAHEQYV. The DNA of the CDR3 is TGTGCCAGCAGCTTAGGGGGACAGGGGGCGCATGAGCAGTACGTC. The chain is built from TRBV11-2 and TRBJ2-7; 12 positions match TRBD1. The germline CDR1 and CDR2 sequences are SGHAT and FQNNGV. CDR3 length equals 15 residues. V trimming: 1 base; J trimming: 7 bases; junction bases outside the gene matches: 5.

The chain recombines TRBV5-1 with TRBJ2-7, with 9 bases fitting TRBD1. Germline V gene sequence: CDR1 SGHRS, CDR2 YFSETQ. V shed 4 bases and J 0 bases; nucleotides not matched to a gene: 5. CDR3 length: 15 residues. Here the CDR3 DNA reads TGCGCCAGCAGCATCGGGACAGGGAGCTCCTACGAGCAGTACTTC. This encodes CASSIGTGSSYEQYF.

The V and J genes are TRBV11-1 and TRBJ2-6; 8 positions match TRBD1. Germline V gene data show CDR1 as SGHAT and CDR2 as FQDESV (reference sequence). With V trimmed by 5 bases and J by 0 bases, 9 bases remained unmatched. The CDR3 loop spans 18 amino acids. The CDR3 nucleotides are TGTGCCAGCAGCGGATACGGGACAGGTCCCTCTGGGGCCAACGTCCTGACTTTC. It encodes CASSGYGTGPSGANVLTF.

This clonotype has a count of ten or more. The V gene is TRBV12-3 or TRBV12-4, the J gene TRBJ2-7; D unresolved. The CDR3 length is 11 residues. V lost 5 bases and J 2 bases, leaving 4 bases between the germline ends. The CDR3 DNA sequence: TGTGCCAGCAGTCCCACCTACGAGCAGTACGTC. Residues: CASSPTYEQYV.

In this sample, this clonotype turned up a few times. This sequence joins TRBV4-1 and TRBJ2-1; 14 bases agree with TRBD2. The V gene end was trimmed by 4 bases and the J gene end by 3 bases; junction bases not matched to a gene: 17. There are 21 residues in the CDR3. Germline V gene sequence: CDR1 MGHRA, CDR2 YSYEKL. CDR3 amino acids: CASSRGLGTSGRGTHYNEQFF. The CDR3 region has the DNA TGCGCCAGCAGCCGCGGCTTAGGGACTAGCGGGAGAGGAACCCACTACAATGAGCAGTTCTTC.

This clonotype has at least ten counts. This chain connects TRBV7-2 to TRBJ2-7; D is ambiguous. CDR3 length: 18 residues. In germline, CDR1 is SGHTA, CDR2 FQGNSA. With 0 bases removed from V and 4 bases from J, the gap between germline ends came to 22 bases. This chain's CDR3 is CASSLARSLSLSNYEQYF. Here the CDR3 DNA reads TGTGCCAGCAGCTTAGCGAGGTCGCTTTCATTATCGAATTACGAGCAGTACTTC.

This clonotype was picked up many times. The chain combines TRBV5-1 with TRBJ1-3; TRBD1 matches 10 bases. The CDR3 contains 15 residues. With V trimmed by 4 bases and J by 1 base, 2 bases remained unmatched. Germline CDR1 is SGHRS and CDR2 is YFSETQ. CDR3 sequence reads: CASSRDRGSGNTIYF. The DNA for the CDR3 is TGCGCCAGCAGCCGGGACAGGGGATCTGGAAACACCATATATTTT.

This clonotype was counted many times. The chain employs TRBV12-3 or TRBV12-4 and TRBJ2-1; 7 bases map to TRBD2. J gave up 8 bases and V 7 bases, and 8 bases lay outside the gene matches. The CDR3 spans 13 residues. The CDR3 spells CASTRWAGDEQFF. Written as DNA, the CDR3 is TGTGCCAGCACTAGGTGGGCGGGGGATGAGCAGTTCTTC.

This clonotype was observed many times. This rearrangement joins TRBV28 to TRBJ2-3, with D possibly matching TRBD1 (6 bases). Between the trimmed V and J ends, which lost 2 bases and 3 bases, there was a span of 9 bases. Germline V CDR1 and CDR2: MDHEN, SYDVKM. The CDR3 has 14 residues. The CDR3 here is CASSLRGTTDTQYF. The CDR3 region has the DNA TGTGCCAGCAGTTTACGAGGGACAACAGATACGCAGTATTTT.

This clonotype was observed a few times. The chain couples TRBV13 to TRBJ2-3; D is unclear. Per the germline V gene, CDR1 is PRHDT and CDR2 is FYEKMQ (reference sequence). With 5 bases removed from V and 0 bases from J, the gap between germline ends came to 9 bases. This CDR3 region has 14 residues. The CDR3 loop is CASSGAASTDTQYF. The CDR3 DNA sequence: TGTGCCAGCAGCGGCGCGGCTAGCACAGATACGCAGTATTTT.

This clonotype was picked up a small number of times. The CDR3 spells CATGNNEQFF. The CDR3 region has the DNA TGTGCCACAGGGAACAATGAGCAGTTCTTC. V usage is TRBV24-1 and J usage is TRBJ2-1; D ambiguous. Between the trimmed V and J ends, which lost 10 bases and 5 bases, there was a span of 5 bases. The length of the CDR3 is 10 residues. Germline CDR1 reads KGHDR; CDR2 reads SFDVKD.

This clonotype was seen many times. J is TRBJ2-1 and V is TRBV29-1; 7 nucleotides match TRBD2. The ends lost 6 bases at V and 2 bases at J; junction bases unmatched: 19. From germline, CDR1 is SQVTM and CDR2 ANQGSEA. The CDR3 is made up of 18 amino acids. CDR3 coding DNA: TGCAGCGTCCTTGGGATTGTTGCGGGGGAGGGCCCCTACAATGAGCAGTTCTTC. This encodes CSVLGIVAGEGPYNEQFF.

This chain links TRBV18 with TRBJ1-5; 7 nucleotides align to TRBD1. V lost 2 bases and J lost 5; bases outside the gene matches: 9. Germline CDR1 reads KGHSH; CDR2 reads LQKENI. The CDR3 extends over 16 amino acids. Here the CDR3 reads CASSPTNRGWDQPQHF. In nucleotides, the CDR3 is TGTGCCAGCTCACCAACCAACAGGGGTTGGGATCAGCCCCAGCATTTT.

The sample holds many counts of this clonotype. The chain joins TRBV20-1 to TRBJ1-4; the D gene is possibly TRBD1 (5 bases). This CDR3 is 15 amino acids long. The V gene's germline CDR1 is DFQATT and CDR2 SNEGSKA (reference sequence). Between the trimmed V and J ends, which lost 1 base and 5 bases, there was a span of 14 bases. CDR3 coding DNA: TGCAGTGCTAGAGGCAGGGCGGGATTGAATGAAAAACTGTTTTTT. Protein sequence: CSARGRAGLNEKLFF.

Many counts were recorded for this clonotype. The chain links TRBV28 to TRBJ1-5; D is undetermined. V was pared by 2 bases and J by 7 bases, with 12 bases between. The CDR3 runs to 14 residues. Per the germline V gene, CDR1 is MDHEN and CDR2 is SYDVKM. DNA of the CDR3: TGTGCCAGCAGTTTACTGCGACATGGACAGCCCCAGCATTTT. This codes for CASSLLRHGQPQHF.

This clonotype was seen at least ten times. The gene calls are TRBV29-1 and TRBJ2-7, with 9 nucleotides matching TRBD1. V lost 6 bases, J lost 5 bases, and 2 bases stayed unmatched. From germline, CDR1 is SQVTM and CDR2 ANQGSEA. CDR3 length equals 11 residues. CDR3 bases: TGCAGCGTAGGGACAGGGCACGAGCAGTACGTC. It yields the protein CSVGTGHEQYV.

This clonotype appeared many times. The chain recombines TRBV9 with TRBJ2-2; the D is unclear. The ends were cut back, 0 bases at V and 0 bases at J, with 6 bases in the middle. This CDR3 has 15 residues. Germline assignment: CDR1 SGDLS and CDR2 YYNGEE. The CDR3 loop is CASSVAGSNTGELFF. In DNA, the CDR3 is TGTGCCAGCAGCGTAGCGGGTTCGAACACCGGGGAGCTGTTTTTT.

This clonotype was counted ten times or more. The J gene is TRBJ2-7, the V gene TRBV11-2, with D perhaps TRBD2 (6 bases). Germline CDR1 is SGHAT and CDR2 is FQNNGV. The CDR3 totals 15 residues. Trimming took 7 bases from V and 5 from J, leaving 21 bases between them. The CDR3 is CASTPVGGKYDEQYV. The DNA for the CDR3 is TGTGCCAGCACCCCGGTGGGGGGAAAGTACGACGAGCAGTACGTC.

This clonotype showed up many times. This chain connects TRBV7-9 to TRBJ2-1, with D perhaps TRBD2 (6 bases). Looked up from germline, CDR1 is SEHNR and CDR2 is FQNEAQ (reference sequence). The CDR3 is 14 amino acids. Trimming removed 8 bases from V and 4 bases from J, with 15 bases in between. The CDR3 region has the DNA TGTGCCAGCTCCACCTCTAGCGCGTACAATGAGCAGTTCTTC. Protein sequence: CASSTSSAYNEQFF.